This passage covers 12 T cell receptor beta chains from one sample sequenced in a study of prognosis after radiotherapy for stage I lung cancer (dated by TCRdb to 2020 to 2023). Sequenced on an Illumina HiSeq 3000. The TCR beta CDR3 region was amplified from genomic DNA by two rounds of multiplex PCR. In the first round of PCR, primers specific to each TRBV and TRBJ gene were used, and the primer sequences are filed in Chinese patent CN105087789A. TCRdb passed the public sequencing reads through fastp at Q25 and MiXCR, retaining productive beta sequences. Here each entry gathers all rows of one CDR3 protein and keeps the most common genes and DNA. The sample table holds tens of thousands of distinct CDR3 sequences, of which around 27% were seen once. Jointly, the top ten make up 7.5% of the sample. Sequences were derived from PBMCs, sampled before or after stereotactic body radiation therapy (not recorded which). The receptors originated from a donor over 45 with non-small cell lung cancer.

This clonotype was seen many times. V usage is TRBV28 and J usage is TRBJ2-7; 9 positions agree with TRBD2. Losses at the gene ends were 3 bases for V and 6 bases for J; bases not matched to a gene: 6. Germline-derived CDR1 and CDR2 are MDHEN and SYDVKM. The CDR3 spans 14 residues. The CDR3 bases are TGTGCCAGCAGTTTCCGCGGGGGGGCACCCGAGCAGTACTTC. Its translation is CASSFRGGAPEQYF.

This clonotype was detected many times. The chain is built from TRBV5-1 and TRBJ2-7; no clear D. Trimming cost V 6 bases and J 0 bases, with 13 bases left between them. Looked up from germline, CDR1 is SGHRS and CDR2 is YFSETQ. The length of the CDR3 is 14 residues. CDR3 protein: CASKTFPSSYEQYF. The CDR3 nucleotides are TGCGCCAGCAAGACATTCCCTAGCTCCTACGAGCAGTACTTC.

The table lists this clonotype with many counts. This rearrangement joins TRBV7-9 to TRBJ2-3; TRBD1 aligns across 9 bases. Germline lookup yields CDR1 SEHNR and CDR2 FQNEAQ (reference sequence). The CDR3 consists of 16 residues. J was trimmed by 3 bases and V by 5 bases; bases with no gene match: 9. CDR3 loop: CASSLRDRVFTDTQYF. Written as DNA, the CDR3 is TGTGCCAGCAGCCTGCGGGACAGGGTGTTTACAGATACGCAGTATTTT.

The sample holds one count of this clonotype. The CDR3 DNA sequence: TGTGCCATCCACCGCGGGGGGCTTATCACAGATACGCAGTATTTT. The encoded protein is CAIHRGGLITDTQYF. The V and J genes are TRBV7-9 and TRBJ2-3; 8 positions match TRBD2. Germline loops: CDR1 SEHNR, CDR2 FQNEAQ (reference sequence). The CDR3 contains 15 residues. With 10 bases clipped from V and 2 bases from J, the junction kept 11 bases outside the gene matches.

This clonotype has a count of ten or more. The chain employs TRBV27 and TRBJ1-1; 8 nucleotides match TRBD1. V lost 11 bases, J lost 5 bases, and 7 bases stayed unmatched. CDR3 size: 12 residues. Germline V gene sequence: CDR1 MNHEY, CDR2 SMNVEV (reference sequence). CDR3 DNA: TGTGCCGTTGGACAGGGAGAAACTGAAGCTTTCTTT. It translates to CAVGQGETEAFF.

Note on this clonotype: A far larger clone is one nucleotide away, so this likely arose from a read error. The rearrangement joins TRBV6-2 or TRBV6-3 to TRBJ1-4; possibly TRBD1 for D (6 bases). The germline CDR1 and CDR2 sequences are MNHEY and SVGEGT. The CDR3 has 15 amino acids. This chain's CDR3 is CAGSDEGGVNEKLFF. The CDR3 nucleotides read TGTGCCGGCAGCGACGAGGGGGGAGTAAATGAAAAACTGTTTTTT.

Of note for this clonotype: Given a much more abundant clone one base away, this may be a read error. The chain couples TRBV29-1 to TRBJ2-2, with 8 bases aligning to TRBD1. The J segment lost 7 bases and the V segment lost 8 bases, leaving 9 bases of the junction unmatched. The CDR3 has 13 amino acids. Germline V gene lookup returns CDR1 SQVTM and CDR2 ANQGSEA. The CDR3 here is CSTPQGENGELFF. In DNA, the CDR3 is TGCAGCACTCCACAGGGGGAGAACGGGGAGCTGTTTTTT.

Ten or more counts support this clonotype. The CDR3 coding sequence is TGTGCCAGCAGTTTCCGGGACCGTGAAGCTTTCTTT. Amino acid sequence: CASSFRDREAFF. The chain carries TRBV6-5 and TRBJ1-1; weak D call: TRBD1 (5 bases). With 4 bases removed from V and 7 bases from J, the gap between germline ends came to 10 bases. Germline CDR1 reads MNHEY; CDR2 reads SVGAGI. The CDR3 sequence is 12 residues long.

On this clonotype itself: Since a far larger clone is one base different, this is likely a read error. The J gene is TRBJ2-1, the V gene TRBV6-4; 8 bases align to TRBD2. The CDR3 runs to 16 residues. Germline V gene lookup returns CDR1 MRHNA and CDR2 SNTAGT. This CDR3 reads CVSSSTRGGVYNEQFF. The CDR3 region has the DNA TGTGTCAGCAGTTCCACACGGGGGGGGGTTTACAATGAGCAGTTCTTC.

Notes on this clonotype: One base separates it from a far larger clone, so it is likely a read error. The chain combines TRBV6-5 with TRBJ2-7; D is perhaps TRBD1 (6 bases). The CDR3 is 16 amino acids. Looked up from germline, CDR1 is MNHEY and CDR2 is SVGAGI. Trimming removed 7 bases from V and 5 bases from J, with 24 bases in between. CDR3 amino acids: CASTQEGQPNSDEQYF. The CDR3 coding sequence is TGTGCCAGCACGCAAGAGGGACAACCCAATTCGGACGAGCAGTACTTC.

The chain joins TRBV12-3 or TRBV12-4 to TRBJ1-6, with 7 bases aligning to TRBD1. The CDR3 is 14 amino acids. The trim removed 8 bases at V and 10 bases at J, leaving 11 bases unmatched. This chain's CDR3 is CASPARQGMSPLHF. DNA for the CDR3: TGTGCCAGCCCCGCCCGACAGGGAATGTCACCCCTCCACTTT.

This clonotype was counted at least ten times. J is TRBJ2-1 and V is TRBV7-2; 7 bases are shared with TRBD1. Trimming removed 5 bases from V and 8 bases from J; junction bases left unmatched: 9. This CDR3 comprises 14 residues. Germline values: CDR1 SGHTA, CDR2 FQGNSA. CDR3 protein: CASSTYTQGYEQFF. The CDR3 coding sequence is TGTGCCAGCAGCACCTATACACAGGGGTATGAGCAGTTCTTC. Combining the CDR3 with reference TRBV7-2 and TRBJ2-1 gives the whole variable domain GAGVSQSPSNKVTEKGKDVELRCDPISGHTALYWYRQSLGQGLEFLIYFQGNSAPDKSGLPSDRFSAERTGGSVSTLTIQRTQQEDSAVYLCASSTYTQGYEQFFGPGTRLTVL.